Each of the 22 T cell receptor beta chains below was sequenced from the same sample in a study of human T cells and chemical hapten exposure. As for time point: patch test 1, 2 weeks after DPC sensitization. Treatment given: therapeutic diphenylcyclopropenone sensitization with weekly scalp DPC. Via MiXCR, TCRdb re-called the RACE reads, giving one row per CDR3 protein. The top ten clones hold about 4.2% of a sample with approximately 80,000 distinct CDR3 sequences, around 10% of them seen once. The source was whole blood, collected in connection with sensitization to the hapten diphenylcyclopropenone (DPC). These receptor sequences come from a woman aged 50 to 60 with alopecia areata. Some clones in this sample may be carry-over from other donors' samples.

This clonotype was counted at least ten times. The chain joins TRBV18 to TRBJ2-3; D may be TRBD2 (6 bases). V was pared by 3 bases and J by 2 bases, with 12 bases between. CDR1 KGHSH and CDR2 LQKENI come from the germline V gene. The CDR3 sequence is 15 residues long. The chain's CDR3 is CASSPGGDPTDTQYF. Written as DNA, the CDR3 is TGTGCCAGCTCACCTGGCGGGGACCCCACAGATACGCAGTATTTT.

This clonotype was observed at least ten times. The CDR3 loop reads CSARGVSGGRADTQYF. Here the CDR3 DNA reads TGCAGTGCTAGGGGCGTCTCGGGGGGCCGGGCAGATACGCAGTATTTT. This chain links TRBV20-1 with TRBJ2-3, with a possible D match to TRBD2 (7 bases). Trimming shortened V by 3 bases and J by 4 bases, and 20 bases separated the two germline ends. CDR1 and CDR2 from the germline V gene are DFQATT and SNEGSKA (reference sequence). This CDR3 spans 16 amino acids.

This clonotype was seen ten or more times. The gene calls are TRBV11-2 and TRBJ1-1; D is unclear. V was clipped by 3 bases and J by 8 bases, with 10 bases between them. CDR1 and CDR2 (germline): SGHAT, FQNNGV. This CDR3 is built from 12 residues. CDR3 in DNA: TGTGCCAGCAGCTTTCGAGGGAGGGAAGCTTTCTTT. Amino acid sequence: CASSFRGREAFF. The full variable domain, its missing parts supplied by reference TRBV11-2 and TRBJ1-1, is EAGVAQSPRYKIIEKRQSVAFWCNPISGHATLYWYQQILGQGPKLLIQFQNNGVVDDSQLPKDRFSAERLKGVDSTLKIQPAKLEDSAVYLCASSFRGREAFFGQGTRLTVV.

This clonotype was counted only a few times. This rearrangement joins TRBV28 to TRBJ2-1; TRBD2 matches at 11 bases. J gave up 8 bases and V 6 bases, and 9 bases lay outside the gene matches. The germline V gene encodes CDR1 MDHEN and CDR2 SYDVKM. The CDR3 loop spans 15 amino acids. The CDR3 bases are TGTGCCAGCAGGAGAACTAGCGGGAGTAGGTATGAGCAGTTCTTC. It yields the protein CASRRTSGSRYEQFF.

This clonotype was seen ten or more times. The chain combines TRBV7-6 with TRBJ2-3, with D possibly matching TRBD2 (5 bases). This CDR3 comprises 14 residues. Germline CDR1 reads SGHVS; CDR2 reads FNYEAQ. Trimming pared 0 bases from V and 4 bases from J, leaving 8 bases between. CDR3 nucleotides: TGTGCCAGCAGCTTAGCACCCGGGGCAGATACGCAGTATTTT. Amino acid sequence: CASSLAPGADTQYF.

This clonotype was seen more than once but under ten times. V and J are TRBV7-2 and TRBJ2-7; D might be TRBD1 (5 bases). The CDR3 loop spans 13 amino acids. The germline V gene has CDR1 SGHTA and CDR2 FQGNSA. Trimming left V 4 bases short and J 5 bases short, with 12 bases between. The CDR3: CASSSSRVDEQYF. The CDR3 DNA is TGTGCCAGCAGCTCCTCCAGGGTAGACGAGCAGTACTTC.

At least ten counts were recorded for this clonotype. V usage is TRBV18 and J usage is TRBJ1-6; D might be TRBD1 (5 bases). There are 17 residues in the CDR3. V was shortened by 6 bases and J by 0 bases, with 15 bases between the two germline ends. From germline, CDR1 is KGHSH and CDR2 LQKENI. The CDR3 coding sequence is TGTGCCAGCTCCCCAACCGGGACTAGCTCCTATAATTCACCCCTCCACTTT. This sequence encodes CASSPTGTSSYNSPLHF.

This clonotype has just a few counts. This chain joins TRBV7-7 and TRBJ2-2, with D possibly being TRBD2 (5 bases). CDR1 is SSHAT, CDR2 FNYEAQ, per germline (reference sequence). Trimming cost V 5 bases and J 5 bases, with 9 bases left between them. This CDR3 spans 13 amino acids. DNA for the CDR3: TGTGCCAGCAGCGGTAGCGTGACCGGGGAGCTGTTTTTT. Amino acids: CASSGSVTGELFF.

This clonotype was counted many times. The chain links TRBV19 to TRBJ1-2; D is perhaps TRBD1 (5 bases). The CDR3 is made up of 13 amino acids. Germline V CDR1 and CDR2: LNHDA, SQIVND (reference sequence). Between the trimmed V and J ends, which lost 2 bases and 4 bases, there was a span of 8 bases. Here the CDR3 reads CASSIKGSYGYTF. In nucleotides, the CDR3 is TGTGCCAGTAGTATAAAGGGGAGCTATGGCTACACCTTC. The full variable domain, its missing parts supplied by reference TRBV19 and TRBJ1-2, is DGGITQSPKYLFRKEGQNVTLSCEQNLNHDAMYWYRQDPGQGLRLIYYSQIVNDFQKGDIAEGYSVSREKKESFPLTVTSAQKNPTAFYLCASSIKGSYGYTFGSGTRLTVV.

This clonotype was observed at least ten times. This rearrangement joins TRBV6-1 to TRBJ1-1; D is perhaps TRBD1 (5 bases). The CDR3 extends over 14 amino acids. CDR1 is MNHNS, CDR2 SASEGT, per germline. V shed 6 bases and J shed 0 bases, with 11 bases lying between them. Written as DNA, the CDR3 is TGTGCCAGCAGGACGGGACTCTTGAACACTGAAGCTTTCTTT. Translated: CASRTGLLNTEAFF.

This chain connects TRBV2 to TRBJ1-4; 10 nucleotides line up with TRBD1. V trimming: 5 bases; J trimming: 0 bases; junction bases outside the gene matches: 3. Germline assignment: CDR1 SNHLY and CDR2 FYNNEI. The CDR3 is 16 amino acids. The CDR3 region is CASSKDRGATNEKLFF. CDR3 coding DNA: TGTGCCAGCAGTAAGGACAGGGGGGCAACTAATGAAAAACTGTTTTTT.

This clonotype was seen more than once but under ten times. The chain has TRBV12-3 or TRBV12-4 and TRBJ2-7, with 10 bases fitting TRBD1. The CDR3 has 14 amino acids. Trimming cost V 5 bases and J 4 bases; bases outside gene matches: 5. CDR3 sequence (DNA): TGTGCCAGCAGTCGAGCGGGACAGGGGTACGAGCAGTACTTC. It is translated as CASSRAGQGYEQYF.

This clonotype was observed many times. V gene TRBV19 combines with J gene TRBJ2-1; tentative D call: TRBD2 (5 bases). CDR3 length equals 16 residues. V was cut by 4 bases and J by 0 bases, with 13 bases left in between. CDR1 LNHDA and CDR2 SQIVND come from the germline V gene (reference sequence). The DNA for the CDR3 is TGTGCCAGTAGTACCGGGGTTGCCTTCTCCTACAATGAGCAGTTCTTC. It encodes CASSTGVAFSYNEQFF.

This clonotype was counted many times. This chain links TRBV13 with TRBJ2-1; D tentatively fits TRBD1 or TRBD2 (5 bases each). The CDR3 is made up of 16 amino acids. Trimming pared 5 bases from V and 7 bases from J, leaving 21 bases between. The germline gives CDR1 PRHDT, CDR2 FYEKMQ (reference sequence). The CDR3 DNA reads TGTGCCAGCAGCGGGAGTTTGAGGGGCGAGGGAAATGAGCAGTTCTTC. Protein sequence: CASSGSLRGEGNEQFF.

This clonotype has a count of ten or more. The chain uses TRBV28 and TRBJ1-5, with TRBD1 identical over 7 bases. CDR1 MDHEN and CDR2 SYDVKM come from the germline V gene. Unmatched junction bases numbered 6, after V lost 3 bases and J lost 4 bases. The CDR3 is 15 amino acids. CDR3 nucleotide sequence: TGTGCCAGCAGTTTGAGGGGGCGCGTGAATCAGCCCCAGCATTTT. Amino acid sequence: CASSLRGRVNQPQHF.

This clonotype showed up many times. The chain couples TRBV12-3 or TRBV12-4 to TRBJ2-1; TRBD1 might be the D (6 bases). This CDR3 comprises 16 residues. With 6 bases removed from V and 4 bases from J, the gap between germline ends came to 19 bases. The chain's CDR3 is CASSRPGTGPYNEQFF. Written as DNA, the CDR3 is TGTGCCAGCAGCCGCCCGGGAACAGGGCCTTACAATGAGCAGTTCTTC.

This clonotype was found many times. The rearrangement joins TRBV7-9 to TRBJ2-7, with D perhaps TRBD1 (5 bases). Germline V gene sequence: CDR1 SEHNR, CDR2 FQNEAQ (reference sequence). This CDR3 is built from 13 residues. The V end was cut by 1 base, the J end by 7 bases, with 11 bases between. The CDR3 is CASSLGTREEQYF. CDR3 nucleotide sequence: TGTGCCAGCAGCTTAGGAACCAGGGAAGAGCAGTACTTC.

Only a few counts were recorded for this clonotype. The J gene is TRBJ1-5, the V gene TRBV12-3 or TRBV12-4; D might be TRBD1 (5 bases). The CDR3 runs to 16 residues. V was pared by 5 bases and J by 2 bases, with 16 bases between. CDR3 nucleotide sequence: TGTGCCAGCAGTCGAGGGGATTGGGGTGGCAATCAGCCCCAGCATTTT. It codes for CASSRGDWGGNQPQHF.

The chain links TRBV7-2 to TRBJ2-3; D unclear. Looked up from germline, CDR1 is SGHTA and CDR2 is FQGNSA. The CDR3 sequence is 12 residues long. Trimming cost V 4 bases and J 7 bases, with 9 bases left between them. DNA of the CDR3: TGTGCCAGCAGCTCACAGTTTAATACGCAGTATTTT. The encoded protein is CASSSQFNTQYF.

The chain combines TRBV18 with TRBJ2-1; TRBD2 matches 10 bases. J lost 1 base, V lost 4 bases, and 4 bases had no gene match. Germline CDR1 KGHSH, CDR2 LQKENI. This CDR3 comprises 16 residues. In DNA form, the CDR3 reads TGTGCCAGCTCACGACGGACTAGCGGATCCTACAATGAGCAGTTCTTC. Protein sequence: CASSRRTSGSYNEQFF.

The table lists this clonotype with many counts. The chain is built from TRBV28 and TRBJ2-2; 7 positions agree with TRBD1. This CDR3 region has 14 residues. The V gene's germline CDR1 is MDHEN and CDR2 SYDVKM. Unmatched junction bases numbered 0, after V lost 5 bases and J lost 0 bases. For the CDR3, the DNA is TGTGCCAGCAGTGGGACAGCGAACACCGGGGAGCTGTTTTTT. It specifies CASSGTANTGELFF. The full variable domain, in which reference TRBV28 and TRBJ2-2 provide the parts outside the CDR3, is DVKVTQSSRYLVKRTGEKVFLECVQDMDHENMFWYRQDPGLGLRLIYFSYDVKMKEKGDIPEGYSVSREKKERFSLILESASTNQTSMYLCASSGTANTGELFFGEGSRLTVL.

This clonotype was seen at least ten times. The CDR3 loop reads CSVTAGAGQLYGYTF. The CDR3 bases are TGCAGCGTGACGGCAGGGGCCGGACAGCTATATGGCTACACCTTC. This sequence joins TRBV29-1 and TRBJ1-2; D perhaps matches TRBD1 (6 bases). V lost 6 bases to trimming and J lost 5 bases, with 22 bases between them. The germline V gene has CDR1 SQVTM and CDR2 ANQGSEA. The CDR3 runs to 15 residues. Variable domain in full (rest from reference TRBV29-1 and TRBJ1-2): SAVISQKPSRDICQRGTSLTIQCQVDSQVTMMFWYRQQPGQSLTLIATANQGSEATYESGFVIDKFPISRPNLTFSTLTVSNMSPEDSSIYLCSVTAGAGQLYGYTFGSGTRLTVV.